This TCR beta chain is drawn from a study of T cells in women clearing cervical HPV infection. The wider study: Blood came at first lesion visit for cases, post-clearance for controls.

Regarding this clone: Its antigen is still unknown. With the read ending 3 residues before the CDR3 end, the germline J gene is used to fill in that end.

Overall study results and limits: TRBV6-7 abundance was lower in cases than controls (around 0.1% versus 0.15%).

Sequenced by immunoSEQ multiplex PCR; TCRdb stores in-frame clones only, minus some. The sample has 15,000 to 20,000 clones. Germline values: CDR1 LGHNA, CDR2 YNFKEQ. V was clipped by 1 base and J by 2 bases; unmatched bases: 4. CDR3 size: 16 residues. This rearrangement joins TRBV4-2 to TRBJ2-7, with TRBD2 matching 11 bases. The sample comprised blood buffy coat. This TCR derives from a woman aged 18 to 75 with a cervical HPV16 infection that either progressed to CIN3+ or cleared (not recorded which). CDR3 DNA, as far as it was read: TGTGCCAGCAGCCAAGCCGTAGCGGGGGGGCCCTACGAG. Translated, it gives CASSQAVAGGPYE. The complete CDR3 reads CASSQAVAGGPYEQYF.